Below, 2 T cell receptor delta chains from the same sample are listed, as sequenced in a study of gamma-delta chains in newborns, infants, children. TCRdb re-called clones from the reads via CATT. The data contain about 9,200 delta-chain clones, more than 20% of them singletons. Sample: blood. Source of these receptors: a child who was a newborn, infant or young child, either healthy, febrile or measles-vaccinated (not recorded which).

The chain has TRDV2 and TRDJ1; D unclear. Germline V gives CDR1 GEAIGNYY, CDR2 EKD. V lost 3 bases and J 1 base, leaving 23 bases between the germline ends. The CDR3 covers 18 residues. The DNA of the CDR3 is TGTGCCTGTGACGAAGCTGGACGTACGGGGCACCTCACCGATAAACTCATCTTT. This sequence encodes CACDEAGRTGHLTDKLIF.

The chain combines TRDV1 with TRDJ3; TRDD3 is a possible D gene (6 bases). The V and J ends lost 3 bases and 2 bases respectively, with 20 bases between them. Germline V gene sequence: CDR1 TSWWSYY, CDR2 QGS. The CDR3 contains 20 residues. The CDR3 loop reads CALGEALPSWGPWDTRQMFF. CDR3 coding DNA: TGTGCTCTTGGGGAGGCCCTCCCCTCCTGGGGACCCTGGGACACCCGACAGATGTTTTTC.